The rows below give T cell receptor beta chains drawn from one sample of a study of cytomegalovirus exposure and HLA in healthy donors. Sequenced by immunoSEQ multiplex PCR; TCRdb stores in-frame clones only, minus some. The table records approximately 150,000 clones, about 70% of them present only once. Sequencing was done on a sample of PBMCs. These receptors originate from a woman aged 40-49 years in good health and CMV-seropositive. CDR3s include the opening cysteine and the closing phenylalanine or tryptophan. A D gene is named only where the DNA matches it firmly. Some rows mark clone size as missing; the rest say once, few, many or name a class of expanded clone.

v_call	j_call	d_call	clone_size	cdr3_nt	cdr3_aa
TRBV21-1	TRBJ2-1	.	.	TGTGCCTCCGACAGGGAGAGAGACAATGAGCAGTTCTTC	CASDRERDNEQFF
TRBV18	TRBJ1-1	.	.	TGTGCCAGCTCACCGGGCCAGGGTACGACTGAAGCTTTCTTT	CASSPGQGTTEAFF
TRBV11-3	TRBJ2-3	.	.	TGTGCCAGCAGCTTGGAGGGGACAGATACGCAGTATTTT	CASSLEGTDTQYF
TRBV29-1	TRBJ1-1	.	.	TGCAGCGTTAACCCGGGCACTGAAGCTTTCTTT	CSVNPGTEAFF
TRBV5-1	TRBJ2-2	.	.	TGCGCCAGCACCACCGGCGTGGGGGCCGGCACCGGGGAGCTGTTTTTT	CASTTGVGAGTGELFF
TRBV12-5	TRBJ1-4	TRBD1	.	TGTGCTAGTGCCGCAGCCGGTTCGACAGGGAATGAAAAACTGTTTTTT	CASAAAGSTGNEKLFF
TRBV5-5	TRBJ2-5	.	once	TGTGCCAGCAGCTTGGCCCCTAGTAACCAAGAGACCCAGTACTTC	CASSLAPSNQETQYF
TRBV27	TRBJ1-2	TRBD1	.	TGTGCCAGCAGTTCCCAATCCGGGACAGGGGACTATGGCTACACCTTC	CASSSQSGTGDYGYTF
TRBV9	TRBJ2-5	.	.	TGTGCCAGCAGCCCATTGACAGTGGGGGAGACCCAGTACTTC	CASSPLTVGETQYF
TRBV7-8	TRBJ2-7	.	once	TGTGCCAGCAGCTCCGACAGGTACTACGAGCAGTACTTC	CASSSDRYYEQYF
TRBV29-1	TRBJ1-2	.	.	TGCAGCGTTGAAGATCGGACCGGGAGCTACACCTTC	CSVEDRTGSYTF
TRBV6-1	TRBJ2-7	.	few	TGTGCCAGCCGCCAGGGCTCCTACGAGCAGTACTTC	CASRQGSYEQYF
TRBV28	TRBJ1-1	.	.	TGTGCCAGCAGTTTAGGTCGGTCGGGGAACACTGAAGCTTTCTTT	CASSLGRSGNTEAFF
TRBV6-5	TRBJ2-7	.	.	TGTGCCAGCAGAACACTCACGGGGAGGTCACGCGAGCAGTACTTC	CASRTLTGRSREQYF